The TCR beta chain described here comes from a study of shared clonotypes between healthy human individuals. Study summary: The people who gave samples were a couple of women and a few men aged 18 to 49.

Germline CDR1 is SEHNR and CDR2 is FQNEAQ (reference sequence). The CDR3 is made up of 14 amino acids. V was clipped by 2 bases and J by 7 bases; unmatched bases: 3. Study-level points and caveats: The small donor group covered limited genetic and exposure diversity. Naive subsets generally exceeded memory subsets in estimated richness.

Regarding this clone: Its antigen is undetermined.

Libraries were prepared by immunoSEQ multiplex PCR; TCRdb keeps only in-frame clonotypes and omits some of them. In the table there are millions of clones, 90% to 95% of which are singletons. Source material: naive CD4+ T cells sorted from blood. Subset noted: CD45RA+ positively selected. The rearrangement uses TRBV7-9 and TRBJ2-2, with 8 bases identical to TRBD2. The TCR sequence derives from a man in his late teens or twenties in good health. The CDR3 bases are TGTGCCAGCAGCTTACTTGGGACTAGCGGGGAGCTGTTTTTT. Protein: CASSLLGTSGELFF.